This entry concerns a single TCR beta chain. Germline CDR1 KGHDR, CDR2 SFDVKD. There are 16 residues in the CDR3. The V segment lost 1 base and the J segment 5 bases; nucleotides outside the gene matches: 6. This entry comes from a study of blood T cell repertoires in COVID-19. Only in-frame clones appear in the TCRdb table, and some are missing; sequencing was by immunoSEQ multiplex PCR. The sample shows 250,000 to 400,000 clones, approximately 89% of them seen only once. The source material was peripheral blood. This TCR derives from a woman between 25 and 40 years old with COVID-19, enrolled during active disease. The chain recombines TRBV24-1 with TRBJ2-2; 7 bases line up with TRBD2. For the CDR3, the DNA is TGTGCCACCAGTGATTTCGGGCACGGGGGGACCGGGGAGCTGTTTTTT. Translating it yields CATSDFGHGGTGELFF.